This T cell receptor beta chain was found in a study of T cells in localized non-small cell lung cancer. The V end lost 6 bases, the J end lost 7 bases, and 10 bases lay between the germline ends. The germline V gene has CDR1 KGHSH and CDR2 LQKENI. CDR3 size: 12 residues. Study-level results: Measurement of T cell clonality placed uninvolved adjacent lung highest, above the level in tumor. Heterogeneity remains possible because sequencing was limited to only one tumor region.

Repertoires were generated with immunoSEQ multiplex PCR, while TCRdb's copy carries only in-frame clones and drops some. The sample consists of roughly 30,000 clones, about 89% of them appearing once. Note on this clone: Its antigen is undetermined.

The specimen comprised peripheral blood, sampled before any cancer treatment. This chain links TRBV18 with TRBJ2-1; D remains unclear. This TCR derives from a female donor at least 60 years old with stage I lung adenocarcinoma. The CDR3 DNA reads TGTGCCAGCTCCCCCTCCGAGAATGAGCAGTTCTTC. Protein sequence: CASSPSENEQFF.